The clone carrying this T cell receptor beta chain turned up a few times. The target antigen is unknown. The sample is drawn from a study of T cell repertoires in cytomegalovirus infection. TCRdb independently ran MiXCR on the reads; one entry per CDR3 protein. The repertoire has about 830,000 distinct CDR3 sequences, approximately 32% of them found once; the top ten carry 12%. V gave up 5 bases and J gave up 7 bases, with 9 bases separating them. This CDR3 region has 12 residues. Looked up from germline, CDR1 is SGHTA and CDR2 is FQGNSA. The TCR comes from a human donor in good health (CMV status not recorded). Some clones in this sample may be carry-over from other donors' samples. This material consisted of cultured CD8+ T cells from PBMCs, taken from culture after CMV antigen stimulation. The chain is built from TRBV7-2 and TRBJ2-1; no reliable D call. CDR3 bases: TGTGCCAGCAGCCCGACAAAAAATGAGCAGTTCTTC. The encoded protein is CASSPTKNEQFF.